The 10 T cell receptor beta chains given below trace back to one sample, sequenced in a study of blood T cell repertoires in COVID-19. Assay used: immunoSEQ multiplex PCR; TCRdb lists only in-frame clones, some missing. The profile shows around 25,000 clones, about 76% of them singletons. The sequencing sample was made of peripheral blood. Source of these receptors: a man at least 80 years old with active or convalescent COVID-19.

This clone was seen a handful of times. The rearrangement links TRBV6-2 or TRBV6-3 to TRBJ1-6; 9 nucleotides align to TRBD1. Germline CDR1 MNHEY, CDR2 SVGEGT. The trim removed 4 bases at V and 3 bases at J, leaving 4 bases unmatched. The CDR3 has 16 amino acids. The CDR3 DNA is TGTGCCAGCAGTTCACCGGGACAGGGCTATAATTCACCCCTCCACTTT. Translated: CASSSPGQGYNSPLHF.

V is TRBV3-1 (or the pseudogene TRBV3-2) and J is TRBJ1-6; possible D gene TRBD1, 6 bases. The CDR3 contains 15 residues. Germline lookup yields CDR1 LGHDT and CDR2 YNNKEL (reference sequence). V lost 4 bases and J 10 bases, leaving 17 bases between the germline ends. The chain's CDR3 is CASSPRRGGQSPLHF. In DNA, the CDR3 is TGTGCCAGCAGCCCAAGAAGGGGGGGCCAGTCACCCCTCCACTTT.

This clone was counted once. The V gene is TRBV19, the J gene TRBJ2-7; tentatively, D is TRBD2 (6 bases). From germline, CDR1 is LNHDA and CDR2 SQIVND (reference sequence). Trimming removed 5 bases at V and 0 bases at J, with 14 bases between. This CDR3 is 15 amino acids long. The CDR3 DNA reads as TGTGCCAGTAGTCTGGGGGGACCTTACTCCTACGAGCAGTACTTC. Its translation is CASSLGGPYSYEQYF.

The V gene is TRBV6-5, the J gene TRBJ2-5; possibly TRBD2 for D (6 bases). Germline V lookup: CDR1 MNHEY, CDR2 SVGAGI. V gave up 0 bases and J gave up 3 bases, with 11 bases separating them. CDR3 length equals 15 residues. CDR3 sequence reads: CASSYSGASEETQYF. CDR3 DNA sequence: TGTGCCAGCAGTTACTCGGGAGCTAGCGAAGAGACCCAGTACTTC.

A single count supports this clone. The V call is TRBV4-2, the J call TRBJ2-3, with D unresolved. Germline values: CDR1 LGHNA, CDR2 YNFKEQ. The length of the CDR3 is 15 residues. V lost 0 bases and J lost 0, with 7 bases in between. The CDR3 is CASSQEVASTDTQYF. The CDR3 DNA reads TGTGCCAGCAGCCAAGAGGTAGCTAGCACAGATACGCAGTATTTT.

V usage is TRBV7-8 and J usage is TRBJ2-7, with 9 positions matching TRBD2. Germline V lookup: CDR1 SGHVS, CDR2 FQNEAQ. The CDR3 contains 16 residues. With 1 base clipped from V and 0 bases from J, the junction kept 4 bases outside the gene matches. CDR3: CASSLGTSGYSYEQYF. DNA for the CDR3: TGTGCCAGCAGCTTAGGAACTAGCGGGTACTCCTACGAGCAGTACTTC. Filled out from reference TRBV7-8 and TRBJ2-7, the complete variable domain reads GAGVSQSPRYKVAKRGQDVALRCDPISGHVSLFWYQQALGQGPEFLTYFQNEAQLDKSGLPSDRFFAERPEGSVSTLKIQRTQQEDSAVYLCASSLGTSGYSYEQYFGPGTRLTVT.

CDR3 DNA: TGCAGCGTTGAGACGGGGACAGGGGGCGGAACCGGGGAGCTGTTTTTT. It encodes CSVETGTGGGTGELFF. The rearrangement uses TRBV29-1 and TRBJ2-2; 12 bases fit TRBD1. The length of the CDR3 is 16 residues. Germline V lookup: CDR1 SQVTM, CDR2 ANQGSEA. Trimming cost V 3 bases and J 5 bases; bases outside gene matches: 7.

The chain employs TRBV13 and TRBJ2-1, with a possible D match to TRBD2 (5 bases). V was shortened by 0 bases and J by 7 bases, with 10 bases between the two germline ends. There are 14 residues in the CDR3. CDR1 and CDR2 (germline): PRHDT, FYEKMQ (reference sequence). CDR3 loop: CASSLGSRGNEQFF. The DNA of the CDR3 is TGTGCCAGCAGCTTAGGTTCCCGCGGGAATGAGCAGTTCTTC.

The CDR3 nucleotides are TGTGCCAGCCGGGACAGGGTTTTGTCCTACGAGCAGTACTTC. This translates into CASRDRVLSYEQYF. J is TRBJ2-7 and V is TRBV6-1, with 9 bases fitting TRBD1. This CDR3 is built from 14 residues. Germline V gene data show CDR1 as MNHNS and CDR2 as SASEGT. Trimming removed 8 bases from V and 1 base from J; junction bases left unmatched: 6.

Here the CDR3 DNA reads TGTGCCAGCAGTTTTATGTATGAGCAGTTCTTC. Translated, it gives CASSFMYEQFF. The gene calls are TRBV6-5 and TRBJ2-1; D unclear. CDR3 size: 11 residues. Trimming removed 4 bases at V and 8 bases at J, with 6 bases between. Germline V gene lookup returns CDR1 MNHEY and CDR2 SVGAGI.